The following is a TCR beta chain sequence with its context. This sample was taken from a study of blood T cell repertoires in COVID-19. Study-wide context: Sites in the United States, Italy and Spain provided acute and convalescent COVID-19 samples. In each case, the material was cDNA or gDNA derived from T cells, B-cell-depleted T cells, or PBMCs.

Per the original methods: Amplification of reference gene primers was used by the study to estimate nucleated cell counts. The method was immunoSEQ multiplex PCR; TCRdb's version includes in-frame clones alone and lacks a portion of them. Clone size and the V and J calls come from that table; the DNA yielded D and trimming. The sample contains a few hundred thousand clones, roughly 92% of which appear only once. Within 2 weeks before study entry, exposed participants met a COVID-19 case. Sequenced material: PBMCs or T cells enriched from blood (not recorded which). The TCR comes from a middle-aged woman who had been exposed to COVID-19.

CDR3 region: CASSFQGNTDTQYF. CDR3 DNA sequence: TGTGCCAGCAGTTTTCAGGGGAACACAGATACGCAGTATTTT. The chain has TRBV28 and TRBJ2-3; the D gene is possibly TRBD1 (6 bases). V dropped 3 bases and J dropped 2 bases, with 9 bases sitting between them. CDR1 MDHEN and CDR2 SYDVKM come from the germline V gene. The CDR3 has 14 residues.